These T cell receptor beta chains were read from a single sample in a study of cytomegalovirus exposure and HLA in healthy donors. Assay used: immunoSEQ multiplex PCR; TCRdb lists only in-frame clones, some missing. The sample shows some 120,000 clones, about 82% of them seen only once. Sequenced input: PBMCs. These receptors originate from a man in his thirties or forties in good health and CMV-seronegative. Each CDR3 is given with its conserved first and last residue. D genes are given only for firm matches. Expanded clones are given a class, and other clones once, few, many or no size at all.

d_gene	v_gene	abundance	j_gene	len	CDR3aa	CDR3nt
TRBD1	TRBV6-6	NA	TRBJ1-1	16	CASSYGAGGVNTEAFF	TGTGCCAGCAGTTACGGGGCAGGGGGTGTGAACACTGAAGCTTTCTTT
NA	TRBV7-2	NA	TRBJ2-3	14	CASSLDFTTDTQYF	TGTGCCAGCAGCTTAGACTTTACCACAGATACGCAGTATTTT
TRBD2	TRBV4-3	NA	TRBJ2-5	15	CASSQERGGQETQYF	TGCGCCAGCAGCCAAGAGCGGGGGGGCCAAGAGACCCAGTACTTC
TRBD1	TRBV2	NA	TRBJ2-5	15	CASSERDRGRETQYF	TGTGCCAGCAGTGAAAGGGACAGGGGCCGCGAGACCCAGTACTTC
NA	TRBV15	NA	TRBJ1-4	13	CATSRDVGEKLFF	TGTGCCACCAGCAGAGATGTCGGTGAAAAACTGTTTTTT
TRBD1	TRBV7-7	NA	TRBJ2-2	15	CASSPGTGGTGELFF	TGTGCTAGCAGCCCGGGGACAGGTGGCACCGGGGAGCTGTTTTTT
NA	TRBV19	NA	TRBJ2-6	19	CASSLWTSLPTSGANVLTF	TGTGCCAGTAGTCTCTGGACTTCTCTTCCCACGTCCGGGGCCAACGTCCTGACTTTC
TRBD2	TRBV28	once	TRBJ2-7	16	CASSEWSLAGTYEQYF	TGTGCCAGCAGTGAATGGAGCCTAGCGGGAACCTACGAGCAGTACTTC
NA	TRBV11-1	once	TRBJ1-1	15	CASSTAALLDTEAFF	TGTGCCAGCAGTACAGCAGCCCTTCTGGACACTGAAGCTTTCTTT
NA	TRBV29-1	NA	TRBJ2-5	10	CSVAEETQYF	TGCAGCGTTGCCGAAGAGACCCAGTACTTC
TRBD1	TRBV6-6	NA	TRBJ1-2	15	CASSIHRGRGYGYTF	TGTGCCAGCAGTATACACAGGGGACGGGGCTATGGCTACACCTTC
NA	TRBV18	NA	TRBJ1-1	13	CASSQQEDTEAFF	TGTGCCAGCTCACAGCAGGAGGACACTGAAGCTTTCTTT
TRBD2	TRBV7-8	few	TRBJ2-2	17	CASSLVLAGVLTGELFF	TGTGCCAGCAGCTTAGTACTAGCGGGAGTCCTAACCGGGGAGCTGTTTTTT
NA	TRBV12-2	NA	TRBJ1-1	15	CASRLAGYRGLSAFF	TGTGCAAGTCGCTTAGCGGGATACAGGGGGCTTTCAGCTTTCTTT
NA	TRBV6-1	NA	TRBJ2-7	15	CASSEKGRGLNEQYF	TGTGCCAGCAGTGAGAAAGGCAGGGGTCTCAACGAGCAGTACTTC
TRBD2	TRBV2	NA	TRBJ2-7	18	CASNPRDYPGGSSYEQYF	TGTGCCAGCAATCCCCGGGACTACCCGGGAGGAAGTTCCTACGAGCAGTACTTC
TRBD1	TRBV5-1	NA	TRBJ1-2	13	CASSLGQVYGYTF	TGCGCCAGCAGCCTGGGACAGGTCTATGGCTACACCTTC
NA	TRBV12-5	NA	TRBJ1-1	14	CASGFGAKNTEAFF	TGTGCTAGTGGTTTCGGAGCGAAGAACACTGAAGCTTTCTTT
NA	TRBV5-1	few	TRBJ2-3	15	CASSQGRAPTDTQYF	TGCGCCAGCAGCCAGGGAAGGGCCCCCACAGATACGCAGTATTTT
TRBD2	TRBV5-4	NA	TRBJ2-3	16	CASSLGLAGSTDTQYF	TGTGCCAGCAGTCTCGGACTAGCGGGGAGCACAGATACGCAGTATTTT
NA	TRBV28	NA	TRBJ1-5	14	CASTVGREAQPQHF	TGTGCCAGCACGGTAGGCAGGGAGGCTCAGCCCCAGCATTTT
NA	TRBV5-1	NA	TRBJ1-1	14	CASSLRGGALQAFF	TGCGCCAGCAGCCTGAGGGGGGGGGCTCTTCAAGCTTTCTTT
TRBD1	TRBV7-9	few	TRBJ1-6	14	CASSLDRVNSPLHF	TGTGCCAGCAGCCTTGACAGGGTTAATTCACCCCTCCACTTT
NA	TRBV2	NA	TRBJ1-5	12	CASSERQVYQHF	TGTGCCAGCAGTGAAAGGCAGGTGTACCAGCATTTT
NA	TRBV10-3	few	TRBJ1-5	15	CAISEGQSSNQPQHF	TGTGCCATCAGTGAAGGACAGAGCAGCAATCAGCCCCAGCATTTT
TRBD2	TRBV6-5	NA	TRBJ2-1	14	CASSPGTTHNEQFF	TGTGCCAGCAGCCCGGGGACTACCCACAATGAGCAGTTCTTC
NA	TRBV5-6	NA	TRBJ2-7	15	CASSFLRQQGYEQYF	TGTGCCAGCAGCTTCCTCCGTCAGCAGGGGTACGAGCAGTACTTC
NA	TRBV6-5	NA	TRBJ1-2	13	CASSYGQRYGYTF	TGTGCCAGCAGTTATGGCCAGCGCTATGGCTACACCTTC
TRBD1	TRBV7-9	NA	TRBJ2-7	15	CASSLRAGGSYEQYF	TGTGCCAGCAGCTTAAGGGCAGGGGGATCCTACGAGCAGTACTTC
NA	TRBV19	NA	TRBJ2-7	13	CASRGAGGHEQYF	TGTGCCAGTAGGGGGGCAGGCGGGCACGAGCAGTACTTC
NA	TRBV23-1	NA	TRBJ2-7	12	CASSQSGGEQYF	TGCGCCAGCAGTCAATCGGGGGGAGAGCAGTACTTC
TRBD1	TRBV5-1	NA	TRBJ1-6	15	CASSQGTADNSPLHF	TGCGCCAGCAGCCAGGGGACAGCTGATAATTCACCCCTCCACTTT